What follows are 29 T cell receptor beta chains derived from one specimen sequenced in a study of blood T cell repertoires in COVID-19. Clones were read by immunoSEQ multiplex PCR, and TCRdb kept only the in-frame ones, dropping some. The sample records roughly 160,000 clones, 88% being singletons. Sample: peripheral blood. Receptors were obtained from a man aged 55 to 70 with acute or convalescent COVID-19.

The chain joins TRBV5-1 to TRBJ1-1; 8 nucleotides agree with TRBD1. CDR1 is SGHRS and CDR2 is YFSETQ in the germline V gene. The V gene end was trimmed by 0 bases and the J gene end by 1 base; junction bases not matched to a gene: 5. This CDR3 has 16 amino acids. The CDR3 here is CASSLAGQASNTEAFF. The CDR3, as DNA: TGCGCCAGCAGCTTGGCGGGACAGGCGTCGAACACTGAAGCTTTCTTT.

The rearrangement links TRBV9 to TRBJ1-5; 7 nucleotides agree with TRBD1. This CDR3 has 16 amino acids. Looked up from germline, CDR1 is SGDLS and CDR2 is YYNGEE. With 2 bases clipped from V and 0 bases from J, the junction kept 5 bases outside the gene matches. The DNA of the CDR3 is TGTGCCAGCAGCGTGGGGGACAGTTATAGCAATCAGCCCCAGCATTTT. It yields the protein CASSVGDSYSNQPQHF.

The chain recombines TRBV9 with TRBJ2-3, with 13 bases identical to TRBD2. J lost 7 bases, V lost 3 bases, and 8 bases had no gene match. This CDR3 is 16 amino acids long. Germline-derived CDR1 and CDR2 are SGDLS and YYNGEE. CDR3 sequence (DNA): TGTGCCAGCAGCGCCATACTAGCGGGGGGGCGGAATACGCAGTATTTT. Amino acid sequence: CASSAILAGGRNTQYF.

The gene calls are TRBV7-8 and TRBJ1-5, with 10 bases identical to TRBD1. The CDR3 runs 14 residues. Germline CDR1 reads SGHVS; CDR2 reads FQNEAQ. Trimming cost V 4 bases and J 5 bases; bases outside gene matches: 2. The DNA of the CDR3 is TGTGCCAGCAGCTCGACAGGGGGCGATCAGCCCCAGCATTTT. It is translated as CASSSTGGDQPQHF.

The rearrangement joins TRBV10-3 to TRBJ2-5; 10 positions agree with TRBD2. The trim removed 4 bases at V and 7 bases at J, leaving 12 bases unmatched. The CDR3 length is 16 residues. CDR1 and CDR2 from the germline V gene are ENHRY and SYGVKD. The chain's CDR3 is CAISGGVSGGPGTQYF. The DNA for the CDR3 is TGTGCCATCAGTGGTGGAGTTAGCGGGGGGCCAGGGACCCAGTACTTC.

The CDR3 nucleotides read TGTGCCAGCAGCTTAGTCACTAGCGGAGCCGAGCAGTTCTTC. Translated: CASSLVTSGAEQFF. The chain joins TRBV7-2 to TRBJ2-1; 8 positions agree with TRBD2. The CDR3 covers 14 residues. V dropped 1 base and J dropped 10; count of bases not matched to a gene: 6. CDR1 and CDR2 (germline): SGHTA, FQGNSA.

V is TRBV19 and J is TRBJ1-4, with 8 bases that match TRBD1. V shed 8 bases, J shed 8 bases, and the junction held 4 bases outside the gene matches. Germline CDR1 LNHDA, CDR2 SQIVND (reference sequence). The CDR3 consists of 12 residues. The CDR3, as DNA: TGTGCCAGTGGGACAGGCCCGGAAAAACTGTTTTTT. This gives the protein CASGTGPEKLFF.

This chain uses TRBV6-5 with TRBJ1-2; D gene ambiguous. Trimming shortened V by 2 bases and J by 7 bases, and 14 bases separated the two germline ends. The CDR3 length is 14 residues. Per the germline V gene, CDR1 is MNHEY and CDR2 is SVGAGI. CDR3 in DNA: TGTGCCAGCAGTTACGGGAGCGCGAGATCTGGCTACACCTTC. Encoded protein: CASSYGSARSGYTF.

This clone appeared once. The V and J genes are TRBV7-9 and TRBJ1-4; D call uncertain. The CDR3 runs 12 residues. The germline V and J ends were trimmed by 5 bases and 10 bases, with 11 bases remaining between them. Germline lookup yields CDR1 SEHNR and CDR2 FQNEAQ (reference sequence). Here the CDR3 DNA reads TGTGCCAGCAGCCTAGACCTGGCAAAACTGTTTTTT. As protein: CASSLDLAKLFF. Supplemented by reference TRBV7-9 and TRBJ1-4, the full variable domain reads DTGVSQNPRHKITKRGQNVTFRCDPISEHNRLYWYRQTLGQGPEFLTYFQNEAQLEKSRLLSDRFSAERPKGSFSTLEIQRTEQGDSAMYLCASSLDLAKLFFGSGTQLSVL.

The rearrangement uses TRBV18 and TRBJ1-1, with TRBD1 identical over 7 bases. Germline trimming cut 4 bases from V and 0 bases from J; bases unmatched to any gene: 2. The CDR3 sequence is 14 residues long. CDR1 and CDR2 (germline): KGHSH, LQKENI. The CDR3 is CASSRTGMNTEAFF. In DNA, the CDR3 is TGTGCCAGCTCACGGACAGGAATGAACACTGAAGCTTTCTTT. The variable domain in full, completed from reference TRBV18 and TRBJ1-1, reads NAGVMQNPRHLVRRRGQEARLRCSPMKGHSHVYWYRQLPEEGLKFMVYLQKENIIDESGMPKERFSAEFPKEGPSILRIQQVVRGDSAAYFCASSRTGMNTEAFFGQGTRLTVV.

V usage is TRBV9 and J usage is TRBJ2-1; 8 bases are a match to TRBD1. Unmatched junction bases numbered 2, after V lost 0 bases and J lost 3 bases. Germline V gene data show CDR1 as SGDLS and CDR2 as YYNGEE. The CDR3 sequence is 15 residues long. As DNA, the CDR3 is TGTGCCAGCAGCGTAGACAGGGGGAGCTACAATGAGCAGTTCTTC. Translation gives CASSVDRGSYNEQFF.

The J gene is TRBJ2-7, the V gene TRBV24-1, with 11 bases aligning to TRBD1. The V gene end was trimmed by 7 bases and the J gene end by 3 bases; junction bases not matched to a gene: 7. Germline-derived CDR1 and CDR2 are KGHDR and SFDVKD. The CDR3 is 15 amino acids. The CDR3 DNA sequence: TGTGCCACCAGCCCCCGGGACAGGGGGTTCTACGAGCAGTACTTC. It specifies CATSPRDRGFYEQYF.

This CDR3 is CASSLALAGVTDTQYF. The CDR3 coding sequence is TGTGCCAGCAGCTTAGCGCTAGCGGGGGTAACAGATACGCAGTATTTT. This chain links TRBV7-2 with TRBJ2-3; 10 positions agree with TRBD2. Trimming took 0 bases from V and 3 from J; bases not matched to a gene: 3. Germline assignment: CDR1 SGHTA and CDR2 FQGNSA. This CDR3 contains 16 residues.

This clone was recorded only once. The J gene is TRBJ2-7, the V gene TRBV20-1, with 10 positions matching TRBD2. CDR3 length: 16 amino acids. Losses at the gene ends were 3 bases for V and 2 bases for J; bases not matched to a gene: 10. Germline loops: CDR1 DFQATT, CDR2 SNEGSKA (reference sequence). CDR3 loop: CSASPLAGVITYEQYF. CDR3 bases: TGCAGTGCTAGTCCGCTAGCGGGAGTAATAACCTACGAGCAGTACTTC.

The rearrangement joins TRBV6-6 to TRBJ2-3, with 9 bases aligning to TRBD1. The CDR3 runs to 17 residues. V trimming: 6 bases; J trimming: 0 bases; junction bases outside the gene matches: 10. Germline assignment: CDR1 MNHNY and CDR2 SVGAGI (reference sequence). The chain's CDR3 is CASSRQGGTRSTDTQYF. CDR3 nucleotide sequence: TGTGCCAGCAGCCGACAGGGGGGAACTCGTAGCACAGATACGCAGTATTTT.

This clone has a single count. The chain links TRBV11-3 to TRBJ2-1, with D unclear. V lost 0 bases and J lost 7, with 4 bases in between. CDR3 length: 12 amino acids. Germline lookup yields CDR1 SGHNT and CDR2 YENEEA. This chain's CDR3 is CASSLDENEQFF. The CDR3 nucleotides read TGTGCCAGCAGCTTAGATGAGAATGAGCAGTTCTTC. The variable domain in full, completed from reference TRBV11-3 and TRBJ2-1, reads EAGVVQSPRYKIIEKKQPVAFWCNPISGHNTLYWYLQNLGQGPELLIRYENEEAVDDSQLPKDRFSAERLKGVDSTLKIQPAELGDSAVYLCASSLDENEQFFGPGTRLTVL.

The chain carries TRBV29-1 and TRBJ1-5; D may be TRBD1 (5 bases). The germline V gene has CDR1 SQVTM and CDR2 ANQGSEA. The length of the CDR3 is 13 residues. Trimming pared 3 bases from V and 7 bases from J, leaving 13 bases between. The CDR3 DNA reads TGCAGCGTTGAGGAGGGGCGAGGGCAGCCCCAGCATTTT. It encodes CSVEEGRGQPQHF.

CDR3 residues: CASSVDHSSYNEQFF. The CDR3 DNA reads as TGTGCCAGCAGCGTAGATCATAGCTCCTACAATGAGCAGTTCTTC. The chain joins TRBV9 to TRBJ2-1; D unresolved. CDR3 size: 15 residues. Germline CDR1 SGDLS, CDR2 YYNGEE. V was cut by 0 bases and J by 0 bases, with 7 bases left in between.

The chain employs TRBV6-6 and TRBJ1-6, with D maybe TRBD1 (5 bases). Trimming cost V 3 bases and J 8 bases, with 11 bases left between them. The germline CDR1 and CDR2 sequences are MNHNY and SVGAGI (reference sequence). This CDR3 comprises 14 residues. The CDR3 DNA reads as TGTGCCAGCAGTTATAGGGGCGGCGATTCACCCCTCCACTTT. Translating gives CASSYRGGDSPLHF.

The J gene is TRBJ2-1, the V gene TRBV10-2, with D possibly TRBD2 on 7 matching bases. The V gene lost 0 bases and the J gene lost 5 bases, with 17 bases spanning the gap. The CDR3 contains 17 residues. Germline V CDR1 and CDR2: WSHSY, SAAADI. CDR3 protein: CASSESGREGVDNEQFF. The DNA of the CDR3 is TGCGCCAGCAGTGAGTCGGGGAGGGAGGGGGTAGACAATGAGCAGTTCTTC.

The chain carries TRBV27 and TRBJ2-2; D may be TRBD1 (6 bases). CDR3 size: 14 residues. Germline CDR1 MNHEY, CDR2 SMNVEV (reference sequence). V was cut by 5 bases and J by 3 bases, with 10 bases left in between. The CDR3 here is CASSTRTDTGELFF. CDR3 in DNA: TGTGCCAGCAGTACTCGGACAGACACCGGGGAGCTGTTTTTT.

The chain recombines TRBV19 with TRBJ1-5; the D is unclear. V lost 7 bases to trimming and J lost 2 bases, with 9 bases between them. Germline loops: CDR1 LNHDA, CDR2 SQIVND (reference sequence). The CDR3 contains 13 residues. The CDR3 reads CASMVGGNQPQHF. CDR3 nucleotide sequence: TGTGCCAGTATGGTCGGAGGCAATCAGCCCCAGCATTTT.

The chain joins TRBV12-5 to TRBJ2-3, with TRBD2 as a possible D gene (5 bases). This CDR3 spans 15 amino acids. Trimming shortened V by 0 bases and J by 5 bases, and 12 bases separated the two germline ends. CDR1 is LGHNT and CDR2 is FRNRAP in the germline V gene. CDR3 region: CASGLVLWELDTQYF. The CDR3 DNA sequence: TGTGCTAGTGGTTTGGTTTTGTGGGAGCTAGATACGCAGTATTTT. Filled out from reference TRBV12-5 and TRBJ2-3, the complete variable domain reads DARVTQTPRHKVTEMGQEVTMRCQPILGHNTVFWYRQTMMQGLELLAYFRNRAPLDDSGMPKDRFSAEMPDATLATLKIQPSEPRDSAVYFCASGLVLWELDTQYFGPGTRLTVL.

In regard to this clone: Different DNA sequences within this sample yield the same CDR3. CDR3 in DNA: TGCGCCAGCAGCTTGGACAGGGGTAACACCGGGGAGCTGTTTTTT. Translation: CASSLDRGNTGELFF. The rearrangement links TRBV5-1 to TRBJ2-2; 7 nucleotides align to TRBD1. This CDR3 comprises 15 residues. Per germline, CDR1 SGHRS and CDR2 YFSETQ. V was clipped by 0 bases and J by 2 bases; unmatched bases: 1.

The chain combines TRBV5-1 with TRBJ1-5; D unclear. The length of the CDR3 is 15 residues. Deletions cut 0 bases from V and 5 bases from J, with 12 bases between. Germline V gives CDR1 SGHRS, CDR2 YFSETQ. This CDR3 is CASSLGSALDQPQHF. The DNA of the CDR3 is TGCGCCAGCAGCTTGGGGTCTGCGCTTGATCAGCCCCAGCATTTT.

The chain uses TRBV5-4 and TRBJ2-3; 11 bases match TRBD2. V trimming: 4 bases; J trimming: 5 bases; junction bases outside the gene matches: 12. The CDR3 extends over 17 amino acids. The germline V gene has CDR1 SGHNT and CDR2 YYREEE (reference sequence). CDR3 sequence (DNA): TGTGCCAGCAGCCCCCCGGGACTAGCGGCCACGGGAGATACGCAGTATTTT. Translating it yields CASSPPGLAATGDTQYF.

The gene calls are TRBV11-2 and TRBJ2-5, with 10 bases matching TRBD2. There are 15 residues in the CDR3. Germline loops: CDR1 SGHAT, CDR2 FQNNGV. With V trimmed by 5 bases and J by 5 bases, 8 bases remained unmatched. The CDR3 protein is CASSRPSGGGETQYF. The CDR3, as DNA: TGTGCCAGCAGCCGACCTAGCGGGGGAGGGGAGACCCAGTACTTC.

This clone was counted a single time. The chain uses TRBV11-3 and TRBJ2-1, with D possibly TRBD1 on 6 matching bases. The V gene's germline CDR1 is SGHNT and CDR2 YENEEA. Trimming cost V 4 bases and J 3 bases, with 10 bases left between them. The CDR3 length is 14 residues. The CDR3 loop reads CASSSSGVYNEQFF. DNA of the CDR3: TGTGCCAGCAGCTCATCAGGGGTCTACAATGAGCAGTTCTTC.

This clone was picked up one time. This sequence joins TRBV6-5 and TRBJ2-7; 7 nucleotides agree with TRBD1. This CDR3 is built from 15 residues. Germline values: CDR1 MNHEY, CDR2 SVGAGI. Germline trimming cut 5 bases from V and 0 bases from J; bases unmatched to any gene: 7. DNA of the CDR3: TGTGCCAGCAGTCCACGACAGGGTAGCTCCTACGAGCAGTACGTC. This gives the protein CASSPRQGSSYEQYV.